The T cell receptor (beta chain) described here comes from a study of blood T cell repertoires in COVID-19. Study-level information: Sites across the United States, Italy and Spain contributed samples from acute and convalescent COVID-19.

Profiled with immunoSEQ multiplex PCR; TCRdb holds only in-frame clones, not every one. The sample includes hundreds of thousands of clones, about 90% of them seen just once. The CDR3 loop spans 17 amino acids. Trimming cost V 2 bases and J 0 bases; bases outside gene matches: 4. The germline V gene has CDR1 MNHEY and CDR2 SMNVEV (reference sequence). Seattle patients were enrolled during active infection and followed longitudinally. J is TRBJ2-6 and V is TRBV27; 7 bases line up with TRBD1. The receptor comes from a woman between 55 and 75 years old with COVID-19, enrolled during active disease. The material sequenced was peripheral blood. This chain's CDR3 is CASSLRGLPSGANVLTF. The CDR3 DNA reads TGTGCCAGCAGTTTAAGGGGGCTCCCCTCTGGGGCCAACGTCCTGACTTTC.